The present T cell receptor (beta chain) was sequenced within a study of blood T cell repertoires in COVID-19. As for the study in general: Researchers got acute and convalescent COVID-19 samples from the United States, Italy and Spain. PBMCs, B-cell-depleted T cells, or T cells provided the cDNA or gDNA that made up the material.

Methods used by the authors: Reference gene primers were amplified, and this amplification served to estimate nucleated cell counts. Here immunoSEQ multiplex PCR was the method, and the copy in TCRdb shows in-frame clones only, minus some. V, J and clone size are those of that table, while D and trimming were read from the DNA. The sample carries about 190,000 clones, over 75% recorded once. With V trimmed by 4 bases and J by 2 bases, 8 bases remained unmatched. The CDR3 sequence is 16 residues long. Germline lookup yields CDR1 SGHKS and CDR2 YYEKEE (reference sequence). The material sequenced was peripheral blood. This chain joins TRBV5-5 and TRBJ2-1; 8 bases align to TRBD2. The receptor comes from a man aged 50 to 59 with acute or convalescent COVID-19. As DNA, the CDR3 is TGTGCCAGCAGCCGTTTAGCGGGAAATGCCTACAATGAGCAGTTCTTC. Its translation is CASSRLAGNAYNEQFF.